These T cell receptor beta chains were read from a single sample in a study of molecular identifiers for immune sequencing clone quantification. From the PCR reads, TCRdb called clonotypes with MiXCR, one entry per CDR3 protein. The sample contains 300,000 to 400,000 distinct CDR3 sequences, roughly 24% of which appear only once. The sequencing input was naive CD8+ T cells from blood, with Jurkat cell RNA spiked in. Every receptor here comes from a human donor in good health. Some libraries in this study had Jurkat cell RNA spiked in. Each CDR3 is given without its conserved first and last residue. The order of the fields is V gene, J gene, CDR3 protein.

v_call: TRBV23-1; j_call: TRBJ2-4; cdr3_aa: ASSQGGQRVLAKNIQY
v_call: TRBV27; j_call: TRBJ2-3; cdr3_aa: ASSSLAGALGTDTQY
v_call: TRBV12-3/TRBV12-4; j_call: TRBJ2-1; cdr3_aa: AGSLGAGDYEQF
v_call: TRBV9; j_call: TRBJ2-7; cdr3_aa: ASSVDGEAQDEQY
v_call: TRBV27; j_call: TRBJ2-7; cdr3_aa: ASSLSGTMSYEQY
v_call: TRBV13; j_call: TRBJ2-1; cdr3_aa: ASSLLSREEGNEQF
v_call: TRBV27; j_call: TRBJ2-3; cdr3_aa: ASSFGYPRGTQY
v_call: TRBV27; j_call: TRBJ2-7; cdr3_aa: ASSLSPGNYEQY
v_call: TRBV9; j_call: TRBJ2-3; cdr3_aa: ASSVGLADTDTQY
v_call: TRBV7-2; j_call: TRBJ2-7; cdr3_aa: ASTPQGQGAYEQY
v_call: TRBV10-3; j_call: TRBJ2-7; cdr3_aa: AISEAGTLSYEQY
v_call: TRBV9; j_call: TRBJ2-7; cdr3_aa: ASSVEGRDNEQY
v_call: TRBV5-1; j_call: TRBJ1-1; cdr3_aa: ASSDGTSLTEAF
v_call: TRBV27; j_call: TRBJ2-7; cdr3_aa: ASSSGLSPYEQY
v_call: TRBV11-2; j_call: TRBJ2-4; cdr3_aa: ASSLGPDEGPFSHIQY
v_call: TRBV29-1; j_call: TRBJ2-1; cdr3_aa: SVESTRRADEQF
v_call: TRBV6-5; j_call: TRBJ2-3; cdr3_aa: ASSFTGSSTDTQY
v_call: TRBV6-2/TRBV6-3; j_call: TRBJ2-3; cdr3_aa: ASTQMQPKPSTDTQY
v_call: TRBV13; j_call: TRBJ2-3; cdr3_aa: ASSRLAGGKDTQY
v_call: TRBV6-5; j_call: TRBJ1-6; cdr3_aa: ASSDPGGSYNSPLH
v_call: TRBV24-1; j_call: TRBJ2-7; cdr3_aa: ATSETGTSGNLPYYEQY
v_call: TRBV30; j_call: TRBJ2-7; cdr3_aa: AWQKLGGEQY
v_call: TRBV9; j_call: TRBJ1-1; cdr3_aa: ASSASRDSSIEAF
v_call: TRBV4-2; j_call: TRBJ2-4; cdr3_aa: ASSDFTSGSPQAKNIQY
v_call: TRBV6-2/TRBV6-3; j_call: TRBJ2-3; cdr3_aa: ASSSEWMDRHTDTQY
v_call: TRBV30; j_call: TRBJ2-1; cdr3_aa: AWAADNEQF
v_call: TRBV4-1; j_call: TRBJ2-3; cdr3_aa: ASSQGAGQGTDTQY
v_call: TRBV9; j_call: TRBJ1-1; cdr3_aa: ASSEPYEGGRLTEAF
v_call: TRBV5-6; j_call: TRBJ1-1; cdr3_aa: ASSPSSLRDKNTEAF
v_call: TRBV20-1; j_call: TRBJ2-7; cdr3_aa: SARSGTSGGRSYEQY
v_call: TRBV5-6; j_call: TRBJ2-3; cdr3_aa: ASSLSLRLAGATDTQY
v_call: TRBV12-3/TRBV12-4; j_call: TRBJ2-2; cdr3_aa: ASGGDTGELF
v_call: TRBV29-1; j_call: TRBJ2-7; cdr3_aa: SVVGAGGRAGEQY
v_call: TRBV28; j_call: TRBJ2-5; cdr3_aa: ASSLRGLETQY
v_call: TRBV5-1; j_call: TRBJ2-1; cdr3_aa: ASSLEGPLTVNEQF
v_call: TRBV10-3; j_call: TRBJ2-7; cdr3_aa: AISYSRDRGVPVEQY
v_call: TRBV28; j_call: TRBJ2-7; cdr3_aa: ASKYTGPASGSSYEQY
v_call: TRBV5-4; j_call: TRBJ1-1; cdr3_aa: ASTSEGTEAF
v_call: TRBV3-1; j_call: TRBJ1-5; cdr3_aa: ASSRLGDDQPQH
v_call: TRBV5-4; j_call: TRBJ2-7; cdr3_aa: ASSFYKAGEQY
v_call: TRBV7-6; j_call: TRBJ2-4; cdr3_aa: ASSLAPVGEEAKNIQY
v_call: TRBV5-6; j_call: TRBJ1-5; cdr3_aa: ASSLRTGASNQPQH
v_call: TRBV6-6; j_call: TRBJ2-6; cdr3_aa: ASSPSQTGWVGANVLT
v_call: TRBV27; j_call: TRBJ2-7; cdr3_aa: ASSLAGGIYEQY
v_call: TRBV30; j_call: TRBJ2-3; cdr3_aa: AWTSGASGTDTQY
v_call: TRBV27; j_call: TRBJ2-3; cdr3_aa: ASSLSPWPSGDAGDTQY
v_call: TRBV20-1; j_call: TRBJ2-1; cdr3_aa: SAPLAGLSNEQF
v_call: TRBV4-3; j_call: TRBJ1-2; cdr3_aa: ASSQDFGRSLGYT
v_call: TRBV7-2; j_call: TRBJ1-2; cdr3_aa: ASSHGTGPT
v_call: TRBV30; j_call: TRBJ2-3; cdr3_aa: ASSPGQGATDTQY
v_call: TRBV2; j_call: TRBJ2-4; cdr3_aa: ASSPSPGTGGLAKNIQY
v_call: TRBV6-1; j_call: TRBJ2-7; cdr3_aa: ASTTAVWEQY
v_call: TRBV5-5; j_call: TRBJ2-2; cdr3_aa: ASSLGAGTGELF
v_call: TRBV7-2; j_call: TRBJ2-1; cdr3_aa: ASSSHISGTGFMNEQF
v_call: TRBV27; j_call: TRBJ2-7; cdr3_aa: ASSARTSGSLNEQY
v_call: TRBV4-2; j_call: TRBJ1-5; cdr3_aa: ASSQGVGNQPQH
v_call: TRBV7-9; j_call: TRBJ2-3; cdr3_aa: ANSSMDTQY
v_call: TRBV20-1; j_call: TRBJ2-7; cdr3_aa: SARDWQIRSYEQY
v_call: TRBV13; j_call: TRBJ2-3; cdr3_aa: ASSLERPDTQY